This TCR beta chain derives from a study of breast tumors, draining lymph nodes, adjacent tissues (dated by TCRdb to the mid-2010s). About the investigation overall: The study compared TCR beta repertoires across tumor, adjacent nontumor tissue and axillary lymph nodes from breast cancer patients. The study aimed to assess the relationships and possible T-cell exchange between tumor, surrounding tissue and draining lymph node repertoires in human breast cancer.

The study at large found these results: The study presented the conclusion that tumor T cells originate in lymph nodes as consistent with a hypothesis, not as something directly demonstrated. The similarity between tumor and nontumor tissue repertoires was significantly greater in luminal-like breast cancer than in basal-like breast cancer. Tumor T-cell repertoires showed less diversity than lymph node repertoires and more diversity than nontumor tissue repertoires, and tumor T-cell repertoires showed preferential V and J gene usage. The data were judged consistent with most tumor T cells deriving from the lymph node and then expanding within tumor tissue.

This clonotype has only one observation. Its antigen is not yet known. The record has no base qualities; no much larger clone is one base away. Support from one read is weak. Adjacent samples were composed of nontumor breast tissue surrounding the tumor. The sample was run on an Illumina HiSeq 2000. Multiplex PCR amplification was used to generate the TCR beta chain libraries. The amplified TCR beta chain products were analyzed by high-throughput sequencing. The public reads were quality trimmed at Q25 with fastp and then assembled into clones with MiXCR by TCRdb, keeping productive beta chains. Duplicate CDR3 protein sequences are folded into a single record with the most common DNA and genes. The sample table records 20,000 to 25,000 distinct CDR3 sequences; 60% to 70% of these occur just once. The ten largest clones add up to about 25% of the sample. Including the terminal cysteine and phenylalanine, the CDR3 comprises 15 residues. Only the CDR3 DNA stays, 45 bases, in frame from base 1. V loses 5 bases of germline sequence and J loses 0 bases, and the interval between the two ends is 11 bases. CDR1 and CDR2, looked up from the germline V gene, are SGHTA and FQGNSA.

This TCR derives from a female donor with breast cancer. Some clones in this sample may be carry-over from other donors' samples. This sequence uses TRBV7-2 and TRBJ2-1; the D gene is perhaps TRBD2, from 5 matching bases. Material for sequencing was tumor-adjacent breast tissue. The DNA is TGTGCCAGCAGCGCATTGGGGAGCTCCTACAATGAGCAGTTCTTC. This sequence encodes CASSALGSSYNEQFF.